These T cell receptor beta chains were read from a single sample in a study of blood T cell repertoires in COVID-19. Assay: immunoSEQ multiplex PCR; the TCRdb copy retains only in-frame clones and omits some. The repertoire holds about 150,000 clones, around 90% seen once, with roughly 0.51% in the top ten. Sequenced: peripheral blood. The receptors were gathered from a middle-aged man with acute or convalescent COVID-19. Both conserved end residues are part of each CDR3. A D gene is named only where the DNA matches it firmly.

18 | - | TRBJ2-6 | TRBV28 | TGTGCCAGCAGCCTGGGACACCCCTCTGGCGCTGGGGCCAACGTCCTGACTTTC | CASSLGHPSGAGANVLTF
14 | - | TRBJ1-2 | TRBV5-1 | TGCGCCAGCAGCTTAAACACAGAGAACTATGGCTACACCTTC | CASSLNTENYGYTF
15 | - | TRBJ2-5 | TRBV29-1 | TGCAGCGGAATCCATTCTTTCGGGGATAAAGAGACCCAGTACTTC | CSGIHSFGDKETQYF
12 | - | TRBJ1-1 | TRBV28 | TGTGCCAGCAGCTCTATTAACACTGAAGCTTTCTTT | CASSSINTEAFF
17 | TRBD1 | TRBJ1-1 | TRBV7-9 | TGTGCCAGCAGCTTAGGGAAGACAGGGTATGGGAACACTGAAGCTTTCTTT | CASSLGKTGYGNTEAFF
14 | - | TRBJ1-3 | TRBV7-9 | TGTGCCAGCAGTCCAGGGGCAACTGGAAACACCATATATTTT | CASSPGATGNTIYF
11 | - | TRBJ2-5 | TRBV12-5 | TGTGCTAGTGGGGGGGGAGAGACCCAGTACTTC | CASGGGETQYF
14 | - | TRBJ1-1 | TRBV28 | TGTGCCAGCATCACCGTTGCGGGAGGGACTGAAGCTTTCTTT | CASITVAGGTEAFF
15 | - | TRBJ1-2 | TRBV6-2/TRBV6-3 | TGTGCCAGCAGCTTCGTGCGGGGCTCCCACTATGGCTACACCTTC | CASSFVRGSHYGYTF
14 | TRBD2 | TRBJ2-7 | TRBV27 | TGTGCCAGCAGTCCGGGACTAGAAACCTACGAGCAGTACTTC | CASSPGLETYEQYF